This TCR beta chain was found in a study of cytomegalovirus exposure and HLA in healthy donors (dated by TCRdb to the late 2010s). Study-level background: A later analysis indicated that the 90 to 150 validation repertoires were generated on the platform also employed for the approximately 700 repertoires of the first cohort. Along with the roughly 670-subject first cohort, a separate validation cohort of 120 different subjects was used. The study combined high-throughput TCR immunosequencing, statistical association of individual TCRs with disease status, and machine learning to predict cytomegalovirus infection status. The study was designed to test whether signatures of past pathogen exposure could be identified by cataloging public T cell receptors. Results and caveats for the whole study, not just this receptor: The authors suggested that the approach could potentially be extended to other disease states and immunological phenotypes. Most TCR sequences were seen in very few donors, while some public TCRs were found in many individuals. In the study, around 160 TCR beta chains were listed as associated with cytomegalovirus. A later analysis had no HLA typing for the validation cohort, so co-occurrence there was scored across all 110 or so repertoires. In both the original and validation cohorts, the classifier was reported to diagnose cytomegalovirus status with high specificity and sensitivity. A later analysis found that TCRs clustered in the first cohort also tended to co-occur in the roughly 110 validation repertoires, with 94% of cluster scores above 0. A few of the identified cytomegalovirus-associated TCR beta chains were confirmed in vitro to be specific for cytomegalovirus antigens.

This clone was counted once. Its specific antigen is unknown. No clone much larger than this one lies a single base away; base qualities are absent. To prepare the library, the immunoSEQ multiplex PCR assay was applied. From the authors' description of their analysis: A statistical classification framework was built for diagnosing cytomegalovirus status from the catalog of TCR beta chain sequences. The source is immuneACCESS, and TCRdb retained only in-frame sequences with V and J called. Part of the clones is not carried over; for the studies checked, unresolved V genes explain less than half of this, and the remainder is unexplained. The V and J calls and clone size were taken over from that table, and D and trimming were inferred from the DNA. The sample table contains under 300,000 clones; only one count was recorded for more than 75% of them. Over 0.95% of the sample goes to the ten largest clones.

The donors were included in the validation cohort of 100 to 150 subjects, a group kept apart from the approximately 650-subject first cohort. CDR1 and CDR2 (SGDLS, YYNGEE) derive from the germline V gene. Spanning cysteine to phenylalanine, the CDR3 consists of 15 amino acids. The retained sequence is limited to the CDR3, 45 bases, with the frame set at the first base. Germline trimming amounts to 4 bases on V and 4 bases on J, with 7 as the count of junction bases outside the gene matches. The receptor chain draws on TRBV9 and TRBJ2-3, and TRBD1 matches 9 of the central bases. The receptor was derived from a woman aged 25 to 39 in good health and CMV-seropositive. The sample consisted of PBMCs. The CDR3 protein is CASSLRDRESDTQYF. The sequence in DNA is TGTGCCAGCAGCCTCCGGGACAGGGAATCAGATACGCAGTATTTT.